This T cell receptor (beta chain) comes out of a study of cytomegalovirus exposure and HLA in healthy donors. For the study at large: Later, an analysis reported that the 130 or so validation repertoires had used the same platform as the 550 to 750 first-cohort repertoires.

The sample holds a few counts of this clone. Antigen: not known. V was clipped by 10 bases and J by 4 bases; unmatched bases: 7. The CDR3 consists of 13 residues. Germline V gene data show CDR1 as MNHNY and CDR2 as SVGAGI (reference sequence). Findings and caveats of the study: A later analysis found first-cohort TCR clusters tended to co-occur in the 90 to 150 validation repertoires. TCR beta chains numbering some 160 were designated cytomegalovirus-associated. Rare sequences made up most TCRs, while some public TCRs were found in many donors.

Using immunoSEQ multiplex PCR, the repertoire was profiled, and TCRdb retains in-frame clones only, with some absent. The sample lists about 110,000 clones; 90% to 96% were seen once. Sequenced input: PBMCs. The rearrangement joins TRBV6-6 to TRBJ2-7, with 10 nucleotides matching TRBD1. The origin of this receptor is a woman aged 18 to 35 in good health and CMV-seronegative. CDR3 bases: TGTGCCACCGACAGGGGGCGCGGGTACGAGCAGTACTTC. Encoded protein: CATDRGRGYEQYF.